This T cell receptor (beta chain) was identified in a study of blood T cell repertoires in COVID-19. Study background: The samples span acute and convalescent COVID-19 from the United States, Italy and Spain.

In the authors' workflow: For nucleated cells, counts were estimated from reference gene primer amplification. TCRdb's copy holds only in-frame clones and misses some; the assay was immunoSEQ multiplex PCR. V, J and clone size are those of that table, while D and trimming were read from the DNA. The profile shows approximately 280,000 clones, about 89% of them singletons. Germline-derived CDR1 and CDR2 are SGHKS and YYEKEE (reference sequence). The germline V and J ends were trimmed by 4 bases and 1 base, with 9 bases remaining between them. There are 15 residues in the CDR3. The clonotype was recovered from a man aged 35 to 55 with acute or convalescent COVID-19. This sequence joins TRBV5-5 and TRBJ2-6; D unclear. The sequencing input was peripheral blood. For the CDR3, the DNA is TGTGCCAGCAGCCTTGACTTGTCTGGGGCCAACGTCCTGACTTTC. As protein: CASSLDLSGANVLTF.